The entry below describes one T cell receptor (beta chain). The target antigen is unknown. This sample was taken from a study of T cell responses to AZD1222 COVID-19 vaccine. Points from the study as a whole: Reportedly, nearly half of unique spike TCRs recognized epitopes outside B.1.351/B.1.1.7 mutations. Spike regions recognized by vaccine-associated CD4 TCRs spanned the protein, led by 160-218 and 743-854. A rise in Spike-specific TCR breadth and depth followed two AZD1222 doses. White British people made up most donors, females outnumbered males, and clonal diversity was possibly underestimated.

Here immunoSEQ multiplex PCR was the method, and the copy in TCRdb shows in-frame clones only, minus some. The data contain about 120,000 clones, about 87% of them seen just once; the ten biggest clones take up 12%. The CDR3 contains 14 residues. Germline CDR1 GTSNPN, CDR2 SVGIG (reference sequence). With V trimmed by 5 bases and J by 4 bases, 8 bases remained unmatched. The sequence came from an adult in good health. The rearrangement uses TRBV30 and TRBJ1-1; 9 nucleotides agree with TRBD1. The sample in question was peripheral blood, obtained on day 0 of AZD1222 vaccination. The CDR3 reads CAWSRQGGITEAFF. DNA of the CDR3: TGTGCCTGGTCCCGACAGGGGGGCATCACTGAAGCTTTCTTT. Full variable domain (missing parts from reference TRBV30 and TRBJ1-1): SQTIHQWPATLVQPVGSPLSLECTVEGTSNPNLYWYRQAAGRGLQLLFYSVGIGQISSEVPQNLSASRPQDRQFILSSKKLLLSDSGFYLCAWSRQGGITEAFFGQGTRLTVV.